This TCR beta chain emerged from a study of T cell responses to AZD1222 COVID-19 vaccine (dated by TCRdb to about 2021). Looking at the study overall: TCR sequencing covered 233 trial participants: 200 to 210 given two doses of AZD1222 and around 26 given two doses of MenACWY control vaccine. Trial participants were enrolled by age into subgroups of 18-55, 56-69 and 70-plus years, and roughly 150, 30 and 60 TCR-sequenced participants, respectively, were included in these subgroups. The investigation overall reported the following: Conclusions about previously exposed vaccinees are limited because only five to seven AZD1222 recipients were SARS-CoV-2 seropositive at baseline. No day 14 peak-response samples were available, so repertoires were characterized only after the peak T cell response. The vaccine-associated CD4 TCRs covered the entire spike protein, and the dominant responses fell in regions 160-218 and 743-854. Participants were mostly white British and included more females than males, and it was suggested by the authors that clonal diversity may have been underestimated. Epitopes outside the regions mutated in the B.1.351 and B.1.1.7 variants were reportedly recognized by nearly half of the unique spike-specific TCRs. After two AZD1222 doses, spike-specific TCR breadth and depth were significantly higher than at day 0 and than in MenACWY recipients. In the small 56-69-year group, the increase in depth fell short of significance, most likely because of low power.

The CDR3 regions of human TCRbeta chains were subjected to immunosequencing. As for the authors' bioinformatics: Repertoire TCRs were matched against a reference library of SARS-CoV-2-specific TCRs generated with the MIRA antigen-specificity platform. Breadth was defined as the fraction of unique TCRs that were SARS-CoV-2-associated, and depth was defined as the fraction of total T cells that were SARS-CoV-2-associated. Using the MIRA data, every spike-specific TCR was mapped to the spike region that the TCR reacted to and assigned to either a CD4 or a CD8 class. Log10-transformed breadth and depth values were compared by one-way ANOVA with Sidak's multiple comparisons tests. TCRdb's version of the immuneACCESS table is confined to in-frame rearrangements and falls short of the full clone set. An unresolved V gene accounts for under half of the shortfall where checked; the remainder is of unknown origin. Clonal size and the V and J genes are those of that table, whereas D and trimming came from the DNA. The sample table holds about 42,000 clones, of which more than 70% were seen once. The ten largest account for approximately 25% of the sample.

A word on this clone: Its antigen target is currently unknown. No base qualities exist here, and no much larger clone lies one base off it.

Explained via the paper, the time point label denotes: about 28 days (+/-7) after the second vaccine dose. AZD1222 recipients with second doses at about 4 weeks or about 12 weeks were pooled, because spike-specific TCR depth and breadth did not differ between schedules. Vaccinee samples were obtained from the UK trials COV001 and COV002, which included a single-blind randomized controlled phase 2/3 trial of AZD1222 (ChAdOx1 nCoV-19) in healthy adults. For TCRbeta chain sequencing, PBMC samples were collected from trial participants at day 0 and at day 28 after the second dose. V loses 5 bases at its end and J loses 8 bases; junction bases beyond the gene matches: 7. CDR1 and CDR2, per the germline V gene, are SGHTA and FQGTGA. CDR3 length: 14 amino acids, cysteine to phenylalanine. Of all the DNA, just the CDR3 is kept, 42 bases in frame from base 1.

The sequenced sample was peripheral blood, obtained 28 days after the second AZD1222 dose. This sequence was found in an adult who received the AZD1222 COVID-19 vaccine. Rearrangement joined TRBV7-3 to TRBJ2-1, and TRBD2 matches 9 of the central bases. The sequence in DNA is TGTGCCAGCAGCCCCGGACTAGCGATCGATGAGCAGTTCTTC. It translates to CASSPGLAIDEQFF.